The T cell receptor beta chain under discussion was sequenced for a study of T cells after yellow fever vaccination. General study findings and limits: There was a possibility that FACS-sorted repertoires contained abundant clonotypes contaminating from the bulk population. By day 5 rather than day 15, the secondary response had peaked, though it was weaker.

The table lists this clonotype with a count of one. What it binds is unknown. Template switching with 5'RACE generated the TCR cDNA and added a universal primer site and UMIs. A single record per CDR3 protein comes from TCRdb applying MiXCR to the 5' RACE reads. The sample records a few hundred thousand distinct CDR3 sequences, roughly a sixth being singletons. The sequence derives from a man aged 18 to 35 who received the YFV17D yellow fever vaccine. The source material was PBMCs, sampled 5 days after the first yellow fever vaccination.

The CDR3 nucleotides read TGCGCCAGCAGTCAATCCTATCCGGGACAGGGACTTCTTAATTCACCCCTCCACTTT. Translating it yields CASSQSYPGQGLLNSPLHF. The genes are TRBV23-1 and TRBJ1-6; 9 nucleotides agree with TRBD1. TRBV23-1 is sorted into the ORF group, with uncertain function. V was pared by 0 bases and J by 6 bases, with 12 bases of the junction left unmatched. The CDR3 spans 19 residues.